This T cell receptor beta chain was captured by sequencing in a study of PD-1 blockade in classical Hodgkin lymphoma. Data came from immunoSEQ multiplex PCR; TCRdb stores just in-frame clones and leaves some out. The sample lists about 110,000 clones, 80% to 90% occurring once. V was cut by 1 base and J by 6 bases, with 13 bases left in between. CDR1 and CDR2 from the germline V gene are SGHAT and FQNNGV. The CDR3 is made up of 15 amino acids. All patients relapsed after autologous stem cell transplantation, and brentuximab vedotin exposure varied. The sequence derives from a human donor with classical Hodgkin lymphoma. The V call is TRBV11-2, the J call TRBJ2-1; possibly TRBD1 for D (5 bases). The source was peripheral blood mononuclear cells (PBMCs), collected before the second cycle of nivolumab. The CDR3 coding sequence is TGTGCCAGCAGCTTAGGACAGACGCCTCTCAATGAGCAGTTCTTC. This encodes CASSLGQTPLNEQFF.